This T cell receptor (beta chain) was obtained from a study of cytomegalovirus exposure and HLA in healthy donors (dated by TCRdb to the late 2010s). Turning to the overall study: In an earlier analysis of under 600 of the donors, 276 Gb of sequence data and 90 million to 130 million unique TCR beta sequences from roughly 180 million T cells were reported. The number of donors typed differed by locus, with roughly 629-640 for A, B, C, DRB1 and DQB1, over 500 for DQA1, 600 to 610 for DPA1, and 400 to 490 for DPB1. A later genetic analysis used genome-wide SNP genotypes for about 60% of the roughly 670 donors, treating that subset as a discovery cohort. Rather than using new phenotypic data, the later analysis identified candidate immune exposures from TCR beta sequences and from how often those sequences occurred across donors. The genetic ancestry cluster associated with self-reported Caucasian donors included around four fifths of the roughly 380 genotyped donors. Both class I and class II loci were covered by HLA typing, at four-digit resolution. All discovery cohort repertoires had been generated on a single sequencing platform. The study was designed to test whether signatures of past pathogen exposure could be identified by cataloging public T cell receptors. On average, around 200,000 unique TCR beta nucleotide sequences were sequenced per donor among about 400 genotyped donors of the cohort, with about 17% of those sequences being non-productive. The study used immunosequencing to profile the T cell repertoires of several hundred subjects and linked those repertoires to cytomegalovirus serostatus. A separate validation cohort of over 95 different subjects was used in addition to the roughly 700-subject first cohort. A later analysis re-analyzed previously published TCR beta repertoires from approximately 670 donors and added high-resolution HLA genotyping to study TCR occurrence patterns. Because of strong linkage in the cohort, roughly five DR-DQ haplotypes were treated as single units for association and clustering. An early release covering just under 650 HLA-typed donors comprised about 300 gigabases of sequencing data and tens of millions of unique TCR sequences. An earlier analysis of 587 of the donors used high-throughput TCR beta sequencing to judge whether each TCR beta V gene segment behaved as functional or pseudogenic. To predict cytomegalovirus infection status, the study combined high-throughput TCR immunosequencing, statistical association of individual TCRs with disease status, and machine learning. Alongside the repertoire data, information on donor age, sex, ethnicity and CMV serostatus was compiled. The investigation overall reported the following: An earlier analysis of approximately 540 of the donors showed that most TCR beta V segments appeared in productive rearrangements either about 90% or about 30% of the time, which broadly matched IMGT annotations. The study listed over 150 TCR beta chains as associated with cytomegalovirus. A later genetic analysis reported fewer N-insertions in productive TCRs among donors in an Asian-associated ancestry cluster than the roughly 690-donor mean. Three of the identified cytomegalovirus-associated TCR beta chains were confirmed in vitro to be specific for cytomegalovirus antigens. Because HLA typing was missing for some donors at each locus, association tests included only the typed subset. The authors suggested that the approach could potentially be extended to other disease states and immunological phenotypes. In a later analysis, HLA-associated TCR beta chains showed more clonal expansion and lower generation probabilities than non-associated chains that were equally common. When HLA alleles, especially DR and DQ, strongly co-occurred, TCR associations were difficult to assign to individual alleles. A further reported finding was that TCR beta sequences accurately predicted the HLA-A and HLA-B alleles for most subjects in the first cohort. The earlier analysis of almost 600 of the donors excluded 15 to 20 rarely observed V segments, including chromosome 9 orphons, because counts were too low. The cohort was sequenced for TCR beta chains only, and without alpha or paired-chain data the features that could be detected were limited. In a later analysis, several top co-occurrence clusters were reported to appear linked to parvovirus B19, influenza, CMV and Epstein-Barr virus. Immune exposure information for the cohort was limited to CMV serostatus. A later analysis found that TCR association rates varied across HLA loci, with DRB1 alleles showing the most associated TCRs and HLA-C alleles the fewest. The presence/absence analyses assumed that sequencing depth was roughly uniform across donors, and that assumption may not be true. Because the 87-base-pair reads could not distinguish some IMGT-functional V segments, including TRBV6-2 and TRBV6-3, those segments were excluded. V-gene and J-gene trimming of TCR beta chains was associated with a missense DCLRE1C variant in a later genetic analysis, and the association was replicated in an independent cohort. In both the original and validation cohorts, the classifier was reported to diagnose cytomegalovirus status with high specificity and sensitivity. Linkage disequilibrium might explain the correlated functional status among segregating V segments, but an unknown experimental factor could not be ruled out. A group of highly shared sequence variants was considered likely to be a technical artifact of the sequencing pipeline. Most TCR sequences were seen in very few donors, while some public TCRs were found in many individuals. Specific HLA alleles were associated with 15,000 to 20,000 TCR beta sequences at a false discovery rate of 0.05 in a later analysis. A later analysis found that most CMV-associated TCR beta chains appeared HLA-restricted, with HLA associations seemingly driven largely by CMV exposure.

Receptors were amplified or captured by the immunoSEQ multiplex PCR assay. For the multiplex PCR, a mixture combining 60 forward primers for TCR Vbeta segments and 13 reverse primers for TCR Jbeta segments was used. The CDR3 region of rearranged TCR beta genes was amplified from genomic DNA with a multiplex PCR assay. The Illumina HiSeq System was used to sequence the amplified TCR beta libraries as 87-base-pair reads. The authors' analysis ran thus. In a later analysis, 70 million to 95 million unique TCR beta chains were counted across the approximately 620 repertoires, and approximately 9.9 million of these chains were shared by at least two donors. To remove PCR and sequencing errors, raw reads were error-corrected and collapsed into unique sequences using a nearest-neighbor algorithm that merged closely related sequences. CDR3 sequences were aligned to IMGT reference sequences to assign V, D and J gene segments. For a sequence to be retained, at least a six-nucleotide match to both a V gene segment and a J gene segment was required. A rearrangement counted as productive if the CDR3 had no stop codons and remained in frame with V and J, and every other rearrangement counted as non-productive. Following IMGT convention, CDR3 was defined as the stretch from the second conserved V-encoded cysteine up to the conserved J-encoded phenylalanine. The earlier analysis of about 620 of the donors excluded sequences that lacked an unambiguous match to a single V gene segment. In an earlier analysis of approximately 590 of the donors, a V segment was called functional when productive rearrangements were above 56.7%, and segregating when the standard deviation between donors exceeded 5%. To diagnose cytomegalovirus status from the catalog of TCR beta chain sequences, a statistical classification framework was built. V and J gene assignment, in a later analysis, came from comparing TCR nucleotide sequences with IMGT/GENE-DB human TR gene sequences. In a later analysis, CDR3 sequences and most-parsimonious VDJ recombination scenarios were assigned using the TCRdist pipeline. In a later analysis, each TCR beta chain was defined by its CDR3 amino acid sequence together with its V-gene family, and reads lacking a unique V-gene family were excluded. As a way to deal with suspected cross-contamination and a sequencing artifact, a later analysis dropped approximately 590 nucleotide sequences that were highly shared and had low generation probability. For each public chain, a later analysis derived a clonal expansion index from normalized ranks of inferred template counts within each repertoire. A later analysis computed generation probabilities with a VDJ recombination model fitted to out-of-frame rearrangements, and checked the results against IGoR. In a later analysis, TCR-TCR, TCR-HLA and TCR-CMV co-occurrence was scored with hypergeometric tests, and a repertoire-size bias correction was applied to TCR pairs. To estimate false discovery rates, a later analysis permuted the HLA or CMV assignments 20 times. In a later analysis, co-occurring TCRs were grouped using DBSCAN, and TCRdist sequence similarity was added for clustering within HLA-allele-positive subsets. For co-occurrence clustering, repertoires with fewer than 30,000 or more than 120,000 public chains were excluded, along with 4 to 6 repertoires with anomalous nucleotide sharing. TCRdb took over this immuneACCESS table, retaining in-frame rearrangements with V and J assigned. Such tables are incomplete; in checked studies, under half of the missing clones stem from an unresolved V gene, and the remainder is unexplained. Clone size and V and J calls were adopted from that table, with D and trimming inferred from the DNA. The sample table contains about 190,000 clones; only one count was recorded for around 82% of them. Less than 2% of the sample lies in the top ten.

A remark on this clone: Its cognate antigen has yet to be identified. No qualities accompany the bases; no much larger clone lies one base away.

The cysteine opens and the phenylalanine closes a CDR3 of 17 amino acids. Left in the record is the CDR3 DNA by itself, 51 bases read in frame from the first base. CDR1 and CDR2 are read off the germline V gene as SGHRS and YFSETQ. V is cut back by 0 bases and J by 4 bases, with 11 bases in the junction unmatched. The cohort consisted of 600 or so healthy bone marrow donors. All cohort members were sampled while nominally healthy, although unrecorded immune exposures were likely present. The donor tested CMV seropositive and was one of the 289 seropositive cohort members. A peripheral blood sample was collected from each donor, and TCR beta sequencing was performed on peripheral blood mononuclear cells. Genomic DNA extraction from the blood cell samples was performed with the Qiagen DNeasy Blood Extraction Kit.

Source material: PBMCs. This TCR was sampled from a man in his forties in good health and CMV-seropositive. The V gene is TRBV5-1 and the J gene is TRBJ2-7, with 9 bases in between that match TRBD2. CDR3 reads: CASSLGLAVPGLYEQYF. The nucleotides read TGCGCCAGCAGCTTGGGACTAGCGGTTCCTGGCCTATACGAGCAGTACTTC.